A single sample is the source of the 5 T cell receptor beta chains below, sequenced in a study of T cell responses to AZD1222 COVID-19 vaccine. TCRdb keeps only in-frame clones here, not all; method: immunoSEQ multiplex PCR. Of about 84,000 clones in the sample, over 75% were seen once. The starting material was peripheral blood, obtained on day 0 of AZD1222 vaccination. Source of these receptors: an adult in good health.

The V gene is TRBV9, the J gene TRBJ2-1; 8 nucleotides line up with TRBD2. This CDR3 spans 17 amino acids. After removal of 4 bases from V and 4 bases from J, the junction contained 13 bases not matched to a gene. Germline V gives CDR1 SGDLS, CDR2 YYNGEE. CDR3 DNA: TGTGCCAGCAGCCCCCGGGGGGGGAAGCGGGGGTACAATGAGCAGTTCTTC. This codes for CASSPRGGKRGYNEQFF.

The gene calls are TRBV7-3 and TRBJ2-1, with 9 bases lining up with TRBD2. J was trimmed by 5 bases and V by 5 bases; bases with no gene match: 10. The CDR3 is made up of 16 amino acids. CDR1 is SGHTA and CDR2 is FQGTGA in the germline V gene. CDR3 region: CASSPQVAGAHNEQFF. CDR3 nucleotide sequence: TGTGCCAGCAGCCCCCAAGTAGCGGGGGCCCACAATGAGCAGTTCTTC.

The rearrangement joins TRBV28 to TRBJ2-5; 13 bases are shared with TRBD2. The CDR3 loop spans 18 amino acids. V gave up 6 bases and J gave up 2 bases; unmatched junction bases: 12. Germline-derived CDR1 and CDR2 are MDHEN and SYDVKM. CDR3 sequence reads: CASSSKLAGGPWQETQYF. The CDR3, as DNA: TGTGCCAGCAGCTCCAAACTAGCGGGAGGGCCGTGGCAAGAGACCCAGTACTTC. Full variable domain (rest looked up from reference TRBV28 and TRBJ2-5): DVKVTQSSRYLVKRTGEKVFLECVQDMDHENMFWYRQDPGLGLRLIYFSYDVKMKEKGDIPEGYSVSREKKERFSLILESASTNQTSMYLCASSSKLAGGPWQETQYFGPGTRLLVL.

V gene TRBV6-2 or TRBV6-3 combines with J gene TRBJ2-1; no reliable D call. The CDR3 length is 18 residues. Germline CDR1 MNHEY, CDR2 SVGEGT. V shed 0 bases and J shed 8 bases, with 23 bases lying between them. CDR3 sequence (DNA): TGTGCCAGCAGTTACTCGAAGAGAAGTGAAACCCGTTTCCATGAGCAGTTCTTC. Amino acid sequence: CASSYSKRSETRFHEQFF.

This sequence joins TRBV5-4 and TRBJ2-7, with D perhaps matching TRBD2 (7 bases). Germline-derived CDR1 and CDR2 are SGHNT and YYREEE (reference sequence). V lost 0 bases to trimming and J lost 3 bases, with 13 bases between them. This CDR3 is 15 amino acids long. The CDR3 DNA follows: TGTGCCAGCAGCTTGGATGCGGGGGCGAACTACGAGCAGTACTTC. Translated: CASSLDAGANYEQYF.